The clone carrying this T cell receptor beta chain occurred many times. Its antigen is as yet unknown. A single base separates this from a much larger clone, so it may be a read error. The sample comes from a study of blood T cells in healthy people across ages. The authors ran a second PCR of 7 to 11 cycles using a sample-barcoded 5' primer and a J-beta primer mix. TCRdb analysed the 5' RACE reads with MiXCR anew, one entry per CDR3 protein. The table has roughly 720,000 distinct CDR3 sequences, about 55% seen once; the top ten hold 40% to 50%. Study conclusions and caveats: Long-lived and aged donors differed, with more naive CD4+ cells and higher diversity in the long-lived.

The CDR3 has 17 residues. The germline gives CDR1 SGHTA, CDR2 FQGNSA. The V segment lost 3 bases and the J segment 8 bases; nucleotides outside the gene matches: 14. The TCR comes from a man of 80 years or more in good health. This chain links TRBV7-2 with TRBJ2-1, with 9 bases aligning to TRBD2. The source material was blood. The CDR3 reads CASSFRMGRAGGYEQFF. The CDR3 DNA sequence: TGTGCCAGCAGCTTCCGTATGGGACGAGCGGGAGGATATGAGCAGTTCTTC.